The 24 T cell receptor beta chains presented below share a single source sample, sequenced in a study of OX40 agonist ivuxolimab in advanced cancers. The method was immunoSEQ multiplex PCR; TCRdb's version includes in-frame clones alone and lacks a portion of them. The sample consists of approximately 76,000 clones, approximately 86% of them appearing once. This material consisted of CD4+ or CD8+ T cells sorted from blood, taken in a trial of the OX40 agonist ivuxolimab. Receptors were obtained from an adult with an advanced solid tumor such as melanoma, head and neck, liver or kidney cancer.

This sequence joins TRBV7-9 and TRBJ2-7; 9 bases agree with TRBD1. V shed 0 bases, J shed 1 base, and the junction held 4 bases outside the gene matches. CDR1 is SEHNR and CDR2 is FQNEAQ in the germline V gene (reference sequence). This CDR3 comprises 16 residues. The DNA for the CDR3 is TGTGCCAGCAGCTTAGCTGCGGGACAGGGATCCTACGAGCAGTACTTC. Translated, it gives CASSLAAGQGSYEQYF.

The rearrangement links TRBV6-5 to TRBJ2-1; TRBD2 agrees at 8 bases. The CDR3 has 15 residues. Germline CDR1 is MNHEY and CDR2 is SVGAGI. The V gene end was trimmed by 6 bases and the J gene end by 3 bases; junction bases not matched to a gene: 7. The CDR3 protein is CASRPSGGFYNEQFF. CDR3 sequence (DNA): TGTGCCAGCAGGCCCAGCGGGGGATTCTACAATGAGCAGTTCTTC.

The rearrangement joins TRBV9 to TRBJ2-4; a weak D match, TRBD1 (6 bases). CDR1 is SGDLS and CDR2 is YYNGEE in the germline V gene. The CDR3 loop spans 15 amino acids. The V end was cut by 4 bases, the J end by 8 bases, with 19 bases between. Here the CDR3 reads CASSSSPQGWDIQYF. CDR3 in DNA: TGTGCCAGCAGCTCGAGCCCACAGGGATGGGACATTCAGTACTTC.

This clone was picked up a small number of times. This chain joins TRBV4-1 and TRBJ2-2; D is uncertain. From germline, CDR1 is MGHRA and CDR2 YSYEKL. The CDR3 runs 18 residues. Between the trimmed V and J ends, which lost 2 bases and 3 bases, there was a span of 19 bases. The CDR3 sequence: CASSQPSTSMADTGELFF. The DNA for the CDR3 is TGCGCCAGCAGCCAACCTTCGACATCTATGGCGGACACCGGGGAGCTGTTTTTT.

This clone was seen more than once but under ten times. This sequence joins TRBV28 and TRBJ1-1, with 9 bases aligning to TRBD1. Per the germline V gene, CDR1 is MDHEN and CDR2 is SYDVKM. This CDR3 spans 15 amino acids. V shed 5 bases and J 6 bases; nucleotides not matched to a gene: 10. The CDR3 region is CASSHPGQGTPEAFF. CDR3 coding DNA: TGTGCCAGCAGTCATCCGGGACAGGGTACCCCTGAAGCTTTCTTT.

V is TRBV5-6 and J is TRBJ1-2, with D possibly being TRBD1 (6 bases). Trimming removed 4 bases at V and 6 bases at J, with 19 bases between. The CDR3 has 15 amino acids. Germline-derived CDR1 and CDR2 are SGHDT and YYEEEE. In nucleotides, the CDR3 is TGTGCCAGCAGCCCAAGACAGGTTTCGGTACATGGCTACACCTTC. Translated, it gives CASSPRQVSVHGYTF.

The rearrangement links TRBV30 to TRBJ2-1, with TRBD2 matching over 11 bases. The CDR3 runs 16 residues. With V trimmed by 3 bases and J by 3 bases, 7 bases remained unmatched. The germline gives CDR1 GTSNPN, CDR2 SVGIG (reference sequence). Written as DNA, the CDR3 is TGTGCCTGGAGAGTGGTAGCGGGGGGGTACTACAATGAGCAGTTCTTC. Translation gives CAWRVVAGGYYNEQFF.

CDR3 bases: TGTGCCACCACGCAAGCGGGAGATTACTACAATGAGCAGTTCTTC. It translates to CATTQAGDYYNEQFF. The gene calls are TRBV6-1 and TRBJ2-1, with TRBD2 identical over 8 bases. Unmatched junction bases numbered 11, after V lost 10 bases and J lost 3 bases. This CDR3 region has 15 residues. Per the germline V gene, CDR1 is MNHNS and CDR2 is SASEGT.

V is TRBV6-1 and J is TRBJ2-7; no clear D gene. CDR1 is MNHNS and CDR2 is SASEGT in the germline V gene. The ends were cut back, 6 bases at V and 5 bases at J, with 11 bases in the middle. CDR3 size: 12 residues. The CDR3 coding sequence is TGTGCCAGCAGCCCTAGGGCCAACGAGCAGTACTTC. Protein: CASSPRANEQYF.

This chain joins TRBV11-2 and TRBJ2-7, with D perhaps being TRBD1 or TRBD2 (5 bases each). V lost 5 bases and J 0 bases, leaving 17 bases between the germline ends. This CDR3 is built from 16 residues. Germline V gene data show CDR1 as SGHAT and CDR2 as FQNNGV. The CDR3 DNA is TGTGCCAGCAGCCCGGGGCAGGGATTCCTCTCCTACGAGCAGTACTTC. Translating it yields CASSPGQGFLSYEQYF.

V and J are TRBV10-3 and TRBJ2-1, with D possibly being TRBD2 (5 bases). The germline V gene has CDR1 ENHRY and CDR2 SYGVKD. The ends were cut back, 5 bases at V and 0 bases at J, with 8 bases in the middle. This CDR3 region has 14 residues. The CDR3 DNA is TGTGCCATCAGTCCGGGAACCTCCTACAATGAGCAGTTCTTC. Translated: CAISPGTSYNEQFF.

The chain is built from TRBV28 and TRBJ1-2; 8 bases are a match to TRBD1. The length of the CDR3 is 14 residues. Germline CDR1 is MDHEN and CDR2 is SYDVKM. V gave up 0 bases and J gave up 3 bases; unmatched junction bases: 0. CDR3 in DNA: TGTGCCAGCAGTTTATGGACAGGGGACTATGGCTACACCTTC. The encoded protein is CASSLWTGDYGYTF.

V is TRBV5-1 and J is TRBJ2-3; 7 nucleotides match TRBD2. Germline CDR1 is SGHRS and CDR2 is YFSETQ. V trimming: 0 bases; J trimming: 1 base; junction bases outside the gene matches: 2. The CDR3 contains 15 residues. CDR3 protein: CASSLGSGGTDTQYF. The CDR3, as DNA: TGCGCCAGCAGCTTGGGCAGCGGGGGCACAGATACGCAGTATTTT.

The chain employs TRBV7-8 and TRBJ2-2, with D unclear. Trimming shortened V by 5 bases and J by 5 bases, and 12 bases separated the two germline ends. Germline V gene data show CDR1 as SGHVS and CDR2 as FQNEAQ. CDR3 length equals 14 residues. In DNA, the CDR3 is TGTGCCAGCAGCAAAGTCGGCCTGACCGGGGAGCTGTTTTTT. Residues: CASSKVGLTGELFF.

For the CDR3, the DNA is TGTGCCAGCTCACCACGGGGGGGCACTAATGAAAAACTGTTTTTT. As protein: CASSPRGGTNEKLFF. V is TRBV18 and J is TRBJ1-4, with D possibly TRBD1 on 6 matching bases. V was trimmed by 1 base and J by 2 bases, leaving 8 bases between them. Germline-derived CDR1 and CDR2 are KGHSH and LQKENI. The CDR3 is 15 residues long.

This chain uses TRBV4-1 with TRBJ2-7; TRBD2 aligns across 10 bases. CDR3 size: 16 residues. The germline V gene has CDR1 MGHRA and CDR2 YSYEKL. The ends lost 1 base at V and 3 bases at J; junction bases unmatched: 6. CDR3 in DNA: TGCGCCAGCAGCCAAGGAACAGCGGGAGGGCTCTACGAGCAGTACTTC. Protein: CASSQGTAGGLYEQYF.

The chain couples TRBV9 to TRBJ1-6, with a tentative D call TRBD1 (5 bases). The CDR3 contains 15 residues. Per the germline V gene, CDR1 is SGDLS and CDR2 is YYNGEE. Trimming removed 2 bases at V and 7 bases at J, with 13 bases between. CDR3 region: CASSVGGPSNSPLHF. CDR3 sequence (DNA): TGTGCCAGCAGCGTCGGGGGTCCCTCCAATTCACCCCTCCACTTT. Full variable domain (missing parts from reference TRBV9 and TRBJ1-6): DSGVTQTPKHLITATGQRVTLRCSPRSGDLSVYWYQQSLDQGLQFLIQYYNGEERAKGNILERFSAQQFPDLHSELNLSSLELGDSALYFCASSVGGPSNSPLHFGNGTRLTVT.

The rearrangement joins TRBV7-2 to TRBJ1-4; 8 bases fit TRBD1. J lost 8 bases, V lost 1 base, and 12 bases had no gene match. The CDR3 runs 17 residues. Germline V lookup: CDR1 SGHTA, CDR2 FQGNSA. The CDR3 loop reads CASSLEPDRGAEEKLFF. For the CDR3, the DNA is TGTGCCAGCAGCTTAGAGCCAGACAGGGGCGCGGAGGAAAAACTGTTTTTT.

This clone has just one count. The chain joins TRBV11-2 to TRBJ2-5, with a weak D call TRBD2 (6 bases). The CDR3 totals 16 residues. Trimming left V 5 bases short and J 5 bases short, with 21 bases between. Germline V gene data show CDR1 as SGHAT and CDR2 as FQNNGV. CDR3 in DNA: TGTGCCAGCAGCCCCGTTCTTGGGGGGAGGACGGAGACCCAGTACTTC. Translation gives CASSPVLGGRTETQYF.

V is TRBV9 and J is TRBJ1-6; D is undetermined. Trimming removed 0 bases at V and 9 bases at J, with 4 bases between. The germline V gene encodes CDR1 SGDLS and CDR2 YYNGEE. The CDR3 spans 12 residues. Written as DNA, the CDR3 is TGTGCCAGCAGCGTAGCTACTTCACCCCTCCACTTT. This encodes CASSVATSPLHF.

The gene calls are TRBV7-8 and TRBJ2-5; D is ambiguous. The CDR3 totals 14 residues. Germline-derived CDR1 and CDR2 are SGHVS and FQNEAQ. Trimming removed 1 base at V and 4 bases at J, with 10 bases between. The CDR3 region is CASSLDRLSETQYF. The CDR3 region has the DNA TGTGCCAGCAGCTTAGATCGTCTTTCAGAGACCCAGTACTTC.

This sequence joins TRBV5-1 and TRBJ2-5; 7 positions match TRBD2. The CDR3 is made up of 13 amino acids. The germline CDR1 and CDR2 sequences are SGHRS and YFSETQ. V lost 4 bases and J lost 3; bases outside the gene matches: 3. CDR3 nucleotides: TGCGCCAGCAGCAGGACTAGAGAAGAGACCCAGTACTTC. It encodes CASSRTREETQYF.

This rearrangement joins TRBV14 to TRBJ2-5; tentatively, D is TRBD1 or TRBD2 (5 bases each). CDR3 length equals 13 residues. Germline-derived CDR1 and CDR2 are SGHDN and FVKESK. Trimming stripped 4 bases from V and 4 bases from J, with 10 bases between. This CDR3 reads CASSLGRRETQYF. For the CDR3, the DNA is TGTGCCAGCAGCCTGGGACGGAGAGAGACCCAGTACTTC.

This chain uses TRBV7-9 with TRBJ1-1, with 8 bases matching TRBD1. CDR3 length equals 15 residues. Germline V gives CDR1 SEHNR, CDR2 FQNEAQ (reference sequence). Losses at the gene ends were 2 bases for V and 1 base for J; bases not matched to a gene: 3. The CDR3 spells CASSLLGQGNTEAFF. The CDR3 coding sequence is TGTGCCAGCAGCTTACTCGGACAGGGGAACACTGAAGCTTTCTTT.